A selection of T cell receptor beta chains follows, all from one sample in a study of T cells in Graves' hyperthyroidism and ophthalmopathy. One entry per CDR3 protein, called by TCRdb with MiXCR from the multiplex PCR reads. The sample carries 500,000 to 800,000 distinct CDR3 sequences, about 14% recorded once. Sequencing input: blood. These receptors were taken from a woman aged 50 to 65 with Graves' ophthalmopathy. The CDR3 runs from the conserved cysteine through the conserved F or W.

v_call | cdr3_aa
TRBV7-9 | CASSPGQGRGNEQFF
TRBV27 | CASSLSGLAKNIQYF
TRBV5-1 | CASSSGQAILYEQYF
TRBV4-2 | CASSQDPGTPGDIQYF
TRBV20-1 | CSATPSGTYEQYF
TRBV6-1 | CASSEAVNGYTF
TRBV29-1 | CSVEGSLTDTQYF
TRBV5-1 | CASSEGTGFTEQYF
TRBV12-3/TRBV12-4 | CASSFFSEVINQPQHF
TRBV7-2 | CASGSGAHNEQFF
TRBV4-1 | CASSQSTAYNSPLHF
TRBV18 | CASSPNSWAGANTGELFF
TRBV7-3 | CASSGQDYEQYF
TRBV9 | CASSVEAGNQPQHF
TRBV15 | CATSRDRGQGKGNQPQHF
TRBV11-2 | CASSLGLAGLRRSTDTQYF
TRBV6-1 | CASISPFGAFF
TRBV3-1 | CASSSRTDSTPYEQYF
TRBV5-5 | CASSQGPPYEQYF
TRBV19 | CASRGLAEGDEQYF
TRBV20-1 | CSARDIAGGPWDEQFF
TRBV7-6 | CASSDRDSYSYEQYF
TRBV6-2/TRBV6-3 | CASSYGRSAGYYNEQFF
TRBV6-2/TRBV6-3 | CASRRAGVADTQYF
TRBV3-1 | CASSQKGVSSSYNEQFF
TRBV5-1 | CASSFAQGAHYNEQFF
TRBV12-3/TRBV12-4 | CANRINMNTEAFF
TRBV4-1 | CASSLLGLADTGELFF
TRBV20-1 | CSAIKSSVNYEQYF
TRBV30 | CAWSQGVGNQPQHF
TRBV6-2/TRBV6-3 | CASRQGYNQPQHF
TRBV7-8 | CASSRTSNAETQYF
TRBV4-1 | CASSQVRLAGNSPLHF
TRBV15 | CATSMSGVQETQYF
TRBV27 | CASSFYTGRLDEQFF
TRBV30 | CAWRGDSSNIQYF
TRBV19 | CASSTLSAGPYYEQYF
TRBV2 | CASSDMGNKVNEQFF
TRBV30 | CAWSRQGTANTEAFF
TRBV7-2 | CASSLGHRLPNYGYTF
TRBV6-2/TRBV6-3 | CASSYWASGTNTGELFF
TRBV5-6 | CASNHLTSGNTGELFF
TRBV7-3 | CASSLLSGGVDTQYF
TRBV6-2/TRBV6-3 | CASSYTPGQGTSGANVLTF
TRBV5-1 | CASSPGTPFYEQYF
TRBV2 | CASSEAGVRNTGELFF
TRBV7-9 | CASSPKTAVEQGFSGLTFYEQYF
TRBV5-1 | CASSLEGARYGYTF
TRBV11-3 | CASSLVHLKEGNEQFF
TRBV7-9 | CASSYRDRVVEQYF
TRBV6-1 | CASIRLAGEGTGELFF
TRBV15 | CATSTFGSNQPQHF
TRBV27 | CASSSRPTSGRSYNEQFF
TRBV15 | CATSRDRGSLGTGELFF
TRBV11-1 | CASSYSAGADYEQYF
TRBV27 | CASSRVQGAPEKLFF
TRBV19 | CASSQSSGGYYNEQFF
TRBV6-9 | CASSNLGVPGNTIYF
TRBV18 | CASSPATTGELFF